The 32 T cell receptor beta chains below all came from one sample that was sequenced in a study of shared clonotypes between healthy human individuals (dated by TCRdb to 2019 to 2021). CD8 naive samples consisted of CD45RO-negative cells that were positively selected for CCR7, yielding a CD45RA+CCR7+ population without TemRA cells. Library preparation used the immunoSEQ multiplex PCR assay. Imported from immuneACCESS, the table was reduced by TCRdb to in-frame sequences with V and J called. These copies leave out some clones; in studies compared against another copy, an unresolved V gene accounts for under half, and the cause of the remainder is not known. For this sample the table gives roughly 550,000 clones, of which 95% were detected only once. The top ten clones comprise 0.11% of the sample. The sequencing input was naive CD8+ T cells sorted from blood. This specimen's cell subset or site label, per the study, means: CD45RA+CCR7+. These receptors were obtained from a woman in her thirties in good health.

The DNA for the CDR3 is TGTGCCAGTAGTATAGCCATATTCTACGAGCAGTACTTC. Protein product: CASSIAIFYEQYF. V is TRBV19 and J is TRBJ2-7; no firm D call. Germline V gene data show CDR1 as LNHDA and CDR2 as SQIVND (reference sequence). With 1 base removed from V and 3 bases from J, the gap between germline ends came to 7 bases. The CDR3 covers 13 residues.

The J gene is TRBJ2-7, the V gene TRBV27, with D tentatively TRBD2 (5 bases). The CDR3 is made up of 14 amino acids. Germline V gene data show CDR1 as MNHEY and CDR2 as SMNVEV (reference sequence). The germline V and J ends were trimmed by 2 bases and 1 base, with 9 bases remaining between them. Here the CDR3 DNA reads TGTGCCAGCAGTTTACCGGGGAATTCCTACGAGCAGTACTTC. It encodes CASSLPGNSYEQYF.

The sample holds one count of this clone. The chain couples TRBV28 to TRBJ2-7; 7 nucleotides agree with TRBD2. V dropped 5 bases and J dropped 4; count of bases not matched to a gene: 14. The CDR3 runs 16 residues. In germline, CDR1 is MDHEN, CDR2 SYDVKM. In DNA form, the CDR3 reads TGTGCCAGCAGTGCCTGGGAGCGGGATCCAGAATACGAGCAGTACTTC. Amino acid sequence: CASSAWERDPEYEQYF.

The chain employs TRBV9 and TRBJ2-3; D gene ambiguous. Germline-derived CDR1 and CDR2 are SGDLS and YYNGEE. Trimming stripped 0 bases from V and 0 bases from J, with 2 bases between. The CDR3 runs 13 residues. The CDR3 is CASSVDSTDTQYF. CDR3 DNA: TGTGCCAGCAGCGTAGACAGCACAGATACGCAGTATTTT.

This clone was detected once. In nucleotides, the CDR3 is TGTGCCAGCAGCCACCGGGCCCAGGGGGCCGCAGATACGCAGTATTTT. Protein product: CASSHRAQGAADTQYF. The rearrangement uses TRBV9 and TRBJ2-3; 8 nucleotides agree with TRBD1. This CDR3 is 16 amino acids long. From germline, CDR1 is SGDLS and CDR2 YYNGEE. Trimming removed 4 bases from V and 4 bases from J; junction bases left unmatched: 11.

The chain combines TRBV28 with TRBJ1-1; D is ambiguous. V gave up 10 bases and J gave up 1 base, with 16 bases separating them. Germline CDR1 is MDHEN and CDR2 is SYDVKM. CDR3 length: 14 amino acids. The CDR3: CATRHESANTEAFF. In nucleotides, the CDR3 is TGTGCCACCCGTCACGAGTCCGCGAACACTGAAGCTTTCTTT.

On this clone: The same CDR3 arises from other DNA sequences in this sample as well. The CDR3 sequence is CASSFSGGYEQYF. DNA for the CDR3: TGTGCCAGCAGTTTTTCCGGGGGCTACGAGCAGTACTTC. The chain employs TRBV27 and TRBJ2-7, with a weak D call TRBD2 (6 bases). The CDR3 has 13 amino acids. V lost 3 bases and J 3 bases, leaving 9 bases between the germline ends. Germline CDR1 reads MNHEY; CDR2 reads SMNVEV (reference sequence).

The chain employs TRBV29-1 and TRBJ1-2; 8 bases match TRBD1. Trimming cost V 7 bases and J 8 bases; bases outside gene matches: 18. This CDR3 spans 15 amino acids. Germline values: CDR1 SQVTM, CDR2 ANQGSEA. CDR3 protein: CSAQIAGGDGGGYTF. The CDR3 region has the DNA TGCAGCGCACAGATCGCAGGGGGCGACGGAGGAGGCTACACCTTC.

V usage is TRBV28 and J usage is TRBJ2-5; 7 bases fit TRBD1. The CDR3 runs to 14 residues. From germline, CDR1 is MDHEN and CDR2 SYDVKM. V trimming: 4 bases; J trimming: 5 bases; junction bases outside the gene matches: 7. CDR3 sequence reads: CASSYTGVGETQYF. Written as DNA, the CDR3 is TGTGCCAGCAGTTACACAGGGGTAGGGGAGACCCAGTACTTC.

The V and J genes are TRBV5-4 and TRBJ2-3; TRBD1 aligns across 10 bases. V dropped 3 bases and J dropped 4; count of bases not matched to a gene: 5. The CDR3 loop spans 15 amino acids. The germline CDR1 and CDR2 sequences are SGHNT and YYREEE (reference sequence). The CDR3 protein is CASSSGTGDADTQYF. In DNA form, the CDR3 reads TGTGCCAGCAGCTCCGGGACAGGGGATGCAGATACGCAGTATTTT.

This chain joins TRBV7-9 and TRBJ2-1; 8 nucleotides match TRBD1. CDR3 length: 13 amino acids. Germline V lookup: CDR1 SEHNR, CDR2 FQNEAQ (reference sequence). Losses at the gene ends were 5 bases for V and 8 bases for J; bases not matched to a gene: 5. This CDR3 reads CASSPTGEDEQFF. CDR3 nucleotides: TGTGCCAGCAGCCCGACAGGGGAGGATGAGCAGTTCTTC.

This clone was counted once. CDR3 protein: CASSLEASSGYEQYF. The CDR3 region has the DNA TGTGCCAGCAGCTTAGAAGCTAGTAGCGGCTACGAGCAGTACTTC. The chain employs TRBV7-6 and TRBJ2-7, with a possible D match to TRBD2 (6 bases). The CDR3 runs 15 residues. Germline lookup yields CDR1 SGHVS and CDR2 FNYEAQ. Trimming removed 1 base at V and 3 bases at J, with 13 bases between.

This clone is a singleton in its sample. The chain links TRBV28 to TRBJ2-7; 7 bases agree with TRBD2. V trimming: 5 bases; J trimming: 6 bases; junction bases outside the gene matches: 7. This CDR3 spans 13 amino acids. Germline lookup yields CDR1 MDHEN and CDR2 SYDVKM. CDR3 sequence (DNA): TGTGCCAGCAGTCCTGGCGGGGGAAGCGAGCAGTACTTC. It translates to CASSPGGGSEQYF.

V usage is TRBV2 and J usage is TRBJ1-1; D is undetermined. V was trimmed by 4 bases and J by 7 bases, leaving 19 bases between them. The CDR3 is 15 residues long. Germline CDR1 and CDR2: SNHLY and FYNNEI. The CDR3, as DNA: TGTGCCAGCAGTGCTCTGGAACTTAGACTGGATGAAGCTTTCTTT. This sequence encodes CASSALELRLDEAFF.

The rearrangement joins TRBV2 to TRBJ1-1; D gene ambiguous. With 8 bases removed from V and 4 bases from J, the gap between germline ends came to 14 bases. Germline CDR1 reads SNHLY; CDR2 reads FYNNEI. The CDR3 totals 13 residues. The CDR3 reads CASDTLASTEAFF. The CDR3, as DNA: TGTGCCAGCGATACGTTGGCGAGCACTGAAGCTTTCTTT.

The gene calls are TRBV7-8 and TRBJ1-5, with 8 bases lining up with TRBD1. CDR1 SGHVS and CDR2 FQNEAQ come from the germline V gene. The V and J ends lost 5 bases and 0 bases, in that order; junction bases with no gene match: 3. The CDR3 consists of 15 residues. CDR3 sequence (DNA): TGTGCCAGCAGCCCAGGGGGCATTAGCAATCAGCCCCAGCATTTT. This sequence encodes CASSPGGISNQPQHF.

This chain uses TRBV6-5 with TRBJ2-3; no firm D call. Trimming left V 0 bases short and J 0 bases short, with 10 bases between. Germline-derived CDR1 and CDR2 are MNHEY and SVGAGI. The length of the CDR3 is 16 residues. This CDR3 is CASSYSAAFSTDTQYF. The DNA of the CDR3 is TGTGCCAGCAGTTACTCGGCAGCATTTAGCACAGATACGCAGTATTTT.

This chain uses TRBV20-1 with TRBJ2-5; unclear D gene. V lost 2 bases to trimming and J lost 5 bases, with 3 bases between them. Per the germline V gene, CDR1 is DFQATT and CDR2 is SNEGSKA (reference sequence). The CDR3 totals 10 residues. CDR3 coding DNA: TGCAGTGCTAGAAGCGAGACCCAGTACTTC. It yields the protein CSARSETQYF.

The chain couples TRBV6-5 to TRBJ2-1, with D perhaps TRBD1 or TRBD2 (5 bases each). V lost 0 bases and J lost 6, with 15 bases in between. In germline, CDR1 is MNHEY, CDR2 SVGAGI. This CDR3 contains 16 residues. The CDR3 nucleotides read TGTGCCAGCAGTTACTCGTCCGGGGAAAGGGGCAATGAGCAGTTCTTC. Translation: CASSYSSGERGNEQFF.

The chain uses TRBV27 and TRBJ1-2; no reliable D call. The CDR3 contains 14 residues. The germline V gene encodes CDR1 MNHEY and CDR2 SMNVEV (reference sequence). V dropped 2 bases and J dropped 8 bases, with 15 bases sitting between them. The chain's CDR3 is CASSLENGAGGYTF. The CDR3 DNA follows: TGTGCCAGCAGTTTAGAGAACGGCGCGGGGGGCTACACCTTC.

V gene TRBV6-5 combines with J gene TRBJ2-5; D might be TRBD1 (6 bases). This CDR3 has 12 amino acids. Germline V CDR1 and CDR2: MNHEY, SVGAGI. The V and J ends lost 7 bases and 8 bases respectively, with 14 bases between them. CDR3: CASMDSLRTQYF. The CDR3, as DNA: TGTGCCAGCATGGACAGCCTGCGAACCCAGTACTTC.

The chain is built from TRBV27 and TRBJ2-7; 10 bases fit TRBD1. V was clipped by 4 bases and J by 1 base; unmatched bases: 10. The CDR3 covers 17 residues. Germline CDR1 is MNHEY and CDR2 is SMNVEV (reference sequence). Here the CDR3 reads CASSYLLGTGVSYEQYF. CDR3 nucleotides: TGTGCCAGCAGTTATCTCCTTGGGACAGGGGTTTCCTACGAGCAGTACTTC.

The chain uses TRBV7-2 and TRBJ2-7; 9 bases map to TRBD1. Germline assignment: CDR1 SGHTA and CDR2 FQGNSA. There are 15 residues in the CDR3. Trimming at V came to 5 bases and at J to 3 bases, leaving 8 bases not matched to a gene. For the CDR3, the DNA is TGTGCCAGCAGCCTCACCCGGGACAGGGTCTACGAGCAGTACTTC. Protein product: CASSLTRDRVYEQYF.

The chain is built from TRBV13 and TRBJ1-1, with TRBD1 as a possible D gene (5 bases). CDR3 length: 19 residues. V was pared by 2 bases and J by 0 bases, with 22 bases between. CDR1 PRHDT and CDR2 FYEKMQ come from the germline V gene (reference sequence). Here the CDR3 reads CASSLIFGTVVTMNTEAFF. The CDR3 DNA sequence: TGTGCCAGCAGCTTAATATTTGGGACGGTGGTTACGATGAACACTGAAGCTTTCTTT. Based on the CDR3 plus reference TRBV13 and TRBJ1-1, the full variable domain is AAGVIQSPRHLIKEKRETATLKCYPIPRHDTVYWYQQGPGQDPQFLISFYEKMQSDKGSIPDRFSAQQFSDYHSELNMSSLELGDSALYFCASSLIFGTVVTMNTEAFFGQGTRLTVV.

This clone occurred once. The chain joins TRBV15 to TRBJ2-7; D is possibly TRBD1 (5 bases). The CDR3 covers 12 residues. The ends were cut back, 1 base at V and 7 bases at J, with 8 bases in the middle. The germline gives CDR1 LNHNV, CDR2 YYDKDF (reference sequence). The CDR3 loop is CATSRVGEEQYF. The DNA for the CDR3 is TGTGCCACCAGCAGAGTAGGGGAAGAGCAGTACTTC. The whole variable domain, remainder taken from reference TRBV15 and TRBJ2-7, is DAMVIQNPRYQVTQFGKPVTLSCSQTLNHNVMYWYQQKSSQAPKLLFHYYDKDFNNEADTPDNFQSRRPNTSFCFLDIRSPGLGDTAMYLCATSRVGEEQYFGPGTRLTVT.

V is TRBV27 and J is TRBJ2-7; 15 bases match TRBD2. Losses at the gene ends were 5 bases for V and 7 bases for J; bases not matched to a gene: 6. This CDR3 contains 15 residues. Germline-derived CDR1 and CDR2 are MNHEY and SMNVEV (reference sequence). The CDR3: CASSIGTSGRKEQYF. In nucleotides, the CDR3 is TGTGCCAGCAGTATCGGGACTAGCGGGAGGAAGGAGCAGTACTTC.

V is TRBV2 and J is TRBJ2-1; 16 bases fit TRBD2. The CDR3 totals 16 residues. CDR1 is SNHLY, CDR2 FYNNEI, per germline. Germline trimming cut 6 bases from V and 2 bases from J; bases unmatched to any gene: 1. The CDR3 DNA reads TGTGCCAGCAGGGGACTAGCGGGAGGGACCTACAATGAGCAGTTCTTC. Translating it yields CASRGLAGGTYNEQFF.

This clone was picked up one time. V is TRBV7-9 and J is TRBJ2-7; D unresolved. The CDR3 length is 13 residues. Germline assignment: CDR1 SEHNR and CDR2 FQNEAQ (reference sequence). Trimming removed 1 base from V and 4 bases from J, with 8 bases in between. The CDR3 loop is CASSLVEDYEQYF. The CDR3 region has the DNA TGTGCCAGCAGCTTAGTTGAGGATTACGAGCAGTACTTC.

The chain joins TRBV19 to TRBJ1-2; 7 nucleotides align to TRBD1. Trimming cost V 1 base and J 8 bases; bases outside gene matches: 10. Germline V lookup: CDR1 LNHDA, CDR2 SQIVND (reference sequence). CDR3 length equals 15 residues. The CDR3 reads CASSIGQGGLFGYTF. The CDR3 coding sequence is TGTGCCAGTAGTATAGGACAGGGAGGCCTCTTCGGCTACACCTTC.

The count of this clone is one. This chain joins TRBV15 and TRBJ1-6; tentative D call: TRBD1 (5 bases). V was shortened by 3 bases and J by 5 bases, with 8 bases between the two germline ends. CDR3 size: 14 residues. Germline V gene data show CDR1 as LNHNV and CDR2 as YYDKDF (reference sequence). The CDR3 DNA sequence: TGTGCCACCAGCAGCCGGGGGAATAATTCACCCCTCCACTTT. This encodes CATSSRGNNSPLHF. The whole variable domain, remainder taken from reference TRBV15 and TRBJ1-6, is DAMVIQNPRYQVTQFGKPVTLSCSQTLNHNVMYWYQQKSSQAPKLLFHYYDKDFNNEADTPDNFQSRRPNTSFCFLDIRSPGLGDTAMYLCATSSRGNNSPLHFGNGTRLTVT.

The chain uses TRBV2 and TRBJ2-7, with D perhaps TRBD1 (7 bases). The V end lost 3 bases, the J end lost 1 base, and 13 bases lay between the germline ends. The CDR3 sequence is 15 residues long. The germline V gene has CDR1 SNHLY and CDR2 FYNNEI. CDR3 loop: CASSENRGGSYEQYF. The CDR3 DNA sequence: TGTGCCAGCAGTGAGAACAGGGGAGGTTCCTACGAGCAGTACTTC.

This chain uses TRBV19 with TRBJ1-2; D remains ambiguous. V was trimmed by 8 bases and J by 1 base, leaving 17 bases between them. Germline V gene data show CDR1 as LNHDA and CDR2 as SQIVND (reference sequence). The CDR3 has 15 residues. The CDR3 here is CASLHPGIRNYGYTF. For the CDR3, the DNA is TGTGCCAGTCTTCACCCCGGGATCCGTAACTATGGCTACACCTTC.